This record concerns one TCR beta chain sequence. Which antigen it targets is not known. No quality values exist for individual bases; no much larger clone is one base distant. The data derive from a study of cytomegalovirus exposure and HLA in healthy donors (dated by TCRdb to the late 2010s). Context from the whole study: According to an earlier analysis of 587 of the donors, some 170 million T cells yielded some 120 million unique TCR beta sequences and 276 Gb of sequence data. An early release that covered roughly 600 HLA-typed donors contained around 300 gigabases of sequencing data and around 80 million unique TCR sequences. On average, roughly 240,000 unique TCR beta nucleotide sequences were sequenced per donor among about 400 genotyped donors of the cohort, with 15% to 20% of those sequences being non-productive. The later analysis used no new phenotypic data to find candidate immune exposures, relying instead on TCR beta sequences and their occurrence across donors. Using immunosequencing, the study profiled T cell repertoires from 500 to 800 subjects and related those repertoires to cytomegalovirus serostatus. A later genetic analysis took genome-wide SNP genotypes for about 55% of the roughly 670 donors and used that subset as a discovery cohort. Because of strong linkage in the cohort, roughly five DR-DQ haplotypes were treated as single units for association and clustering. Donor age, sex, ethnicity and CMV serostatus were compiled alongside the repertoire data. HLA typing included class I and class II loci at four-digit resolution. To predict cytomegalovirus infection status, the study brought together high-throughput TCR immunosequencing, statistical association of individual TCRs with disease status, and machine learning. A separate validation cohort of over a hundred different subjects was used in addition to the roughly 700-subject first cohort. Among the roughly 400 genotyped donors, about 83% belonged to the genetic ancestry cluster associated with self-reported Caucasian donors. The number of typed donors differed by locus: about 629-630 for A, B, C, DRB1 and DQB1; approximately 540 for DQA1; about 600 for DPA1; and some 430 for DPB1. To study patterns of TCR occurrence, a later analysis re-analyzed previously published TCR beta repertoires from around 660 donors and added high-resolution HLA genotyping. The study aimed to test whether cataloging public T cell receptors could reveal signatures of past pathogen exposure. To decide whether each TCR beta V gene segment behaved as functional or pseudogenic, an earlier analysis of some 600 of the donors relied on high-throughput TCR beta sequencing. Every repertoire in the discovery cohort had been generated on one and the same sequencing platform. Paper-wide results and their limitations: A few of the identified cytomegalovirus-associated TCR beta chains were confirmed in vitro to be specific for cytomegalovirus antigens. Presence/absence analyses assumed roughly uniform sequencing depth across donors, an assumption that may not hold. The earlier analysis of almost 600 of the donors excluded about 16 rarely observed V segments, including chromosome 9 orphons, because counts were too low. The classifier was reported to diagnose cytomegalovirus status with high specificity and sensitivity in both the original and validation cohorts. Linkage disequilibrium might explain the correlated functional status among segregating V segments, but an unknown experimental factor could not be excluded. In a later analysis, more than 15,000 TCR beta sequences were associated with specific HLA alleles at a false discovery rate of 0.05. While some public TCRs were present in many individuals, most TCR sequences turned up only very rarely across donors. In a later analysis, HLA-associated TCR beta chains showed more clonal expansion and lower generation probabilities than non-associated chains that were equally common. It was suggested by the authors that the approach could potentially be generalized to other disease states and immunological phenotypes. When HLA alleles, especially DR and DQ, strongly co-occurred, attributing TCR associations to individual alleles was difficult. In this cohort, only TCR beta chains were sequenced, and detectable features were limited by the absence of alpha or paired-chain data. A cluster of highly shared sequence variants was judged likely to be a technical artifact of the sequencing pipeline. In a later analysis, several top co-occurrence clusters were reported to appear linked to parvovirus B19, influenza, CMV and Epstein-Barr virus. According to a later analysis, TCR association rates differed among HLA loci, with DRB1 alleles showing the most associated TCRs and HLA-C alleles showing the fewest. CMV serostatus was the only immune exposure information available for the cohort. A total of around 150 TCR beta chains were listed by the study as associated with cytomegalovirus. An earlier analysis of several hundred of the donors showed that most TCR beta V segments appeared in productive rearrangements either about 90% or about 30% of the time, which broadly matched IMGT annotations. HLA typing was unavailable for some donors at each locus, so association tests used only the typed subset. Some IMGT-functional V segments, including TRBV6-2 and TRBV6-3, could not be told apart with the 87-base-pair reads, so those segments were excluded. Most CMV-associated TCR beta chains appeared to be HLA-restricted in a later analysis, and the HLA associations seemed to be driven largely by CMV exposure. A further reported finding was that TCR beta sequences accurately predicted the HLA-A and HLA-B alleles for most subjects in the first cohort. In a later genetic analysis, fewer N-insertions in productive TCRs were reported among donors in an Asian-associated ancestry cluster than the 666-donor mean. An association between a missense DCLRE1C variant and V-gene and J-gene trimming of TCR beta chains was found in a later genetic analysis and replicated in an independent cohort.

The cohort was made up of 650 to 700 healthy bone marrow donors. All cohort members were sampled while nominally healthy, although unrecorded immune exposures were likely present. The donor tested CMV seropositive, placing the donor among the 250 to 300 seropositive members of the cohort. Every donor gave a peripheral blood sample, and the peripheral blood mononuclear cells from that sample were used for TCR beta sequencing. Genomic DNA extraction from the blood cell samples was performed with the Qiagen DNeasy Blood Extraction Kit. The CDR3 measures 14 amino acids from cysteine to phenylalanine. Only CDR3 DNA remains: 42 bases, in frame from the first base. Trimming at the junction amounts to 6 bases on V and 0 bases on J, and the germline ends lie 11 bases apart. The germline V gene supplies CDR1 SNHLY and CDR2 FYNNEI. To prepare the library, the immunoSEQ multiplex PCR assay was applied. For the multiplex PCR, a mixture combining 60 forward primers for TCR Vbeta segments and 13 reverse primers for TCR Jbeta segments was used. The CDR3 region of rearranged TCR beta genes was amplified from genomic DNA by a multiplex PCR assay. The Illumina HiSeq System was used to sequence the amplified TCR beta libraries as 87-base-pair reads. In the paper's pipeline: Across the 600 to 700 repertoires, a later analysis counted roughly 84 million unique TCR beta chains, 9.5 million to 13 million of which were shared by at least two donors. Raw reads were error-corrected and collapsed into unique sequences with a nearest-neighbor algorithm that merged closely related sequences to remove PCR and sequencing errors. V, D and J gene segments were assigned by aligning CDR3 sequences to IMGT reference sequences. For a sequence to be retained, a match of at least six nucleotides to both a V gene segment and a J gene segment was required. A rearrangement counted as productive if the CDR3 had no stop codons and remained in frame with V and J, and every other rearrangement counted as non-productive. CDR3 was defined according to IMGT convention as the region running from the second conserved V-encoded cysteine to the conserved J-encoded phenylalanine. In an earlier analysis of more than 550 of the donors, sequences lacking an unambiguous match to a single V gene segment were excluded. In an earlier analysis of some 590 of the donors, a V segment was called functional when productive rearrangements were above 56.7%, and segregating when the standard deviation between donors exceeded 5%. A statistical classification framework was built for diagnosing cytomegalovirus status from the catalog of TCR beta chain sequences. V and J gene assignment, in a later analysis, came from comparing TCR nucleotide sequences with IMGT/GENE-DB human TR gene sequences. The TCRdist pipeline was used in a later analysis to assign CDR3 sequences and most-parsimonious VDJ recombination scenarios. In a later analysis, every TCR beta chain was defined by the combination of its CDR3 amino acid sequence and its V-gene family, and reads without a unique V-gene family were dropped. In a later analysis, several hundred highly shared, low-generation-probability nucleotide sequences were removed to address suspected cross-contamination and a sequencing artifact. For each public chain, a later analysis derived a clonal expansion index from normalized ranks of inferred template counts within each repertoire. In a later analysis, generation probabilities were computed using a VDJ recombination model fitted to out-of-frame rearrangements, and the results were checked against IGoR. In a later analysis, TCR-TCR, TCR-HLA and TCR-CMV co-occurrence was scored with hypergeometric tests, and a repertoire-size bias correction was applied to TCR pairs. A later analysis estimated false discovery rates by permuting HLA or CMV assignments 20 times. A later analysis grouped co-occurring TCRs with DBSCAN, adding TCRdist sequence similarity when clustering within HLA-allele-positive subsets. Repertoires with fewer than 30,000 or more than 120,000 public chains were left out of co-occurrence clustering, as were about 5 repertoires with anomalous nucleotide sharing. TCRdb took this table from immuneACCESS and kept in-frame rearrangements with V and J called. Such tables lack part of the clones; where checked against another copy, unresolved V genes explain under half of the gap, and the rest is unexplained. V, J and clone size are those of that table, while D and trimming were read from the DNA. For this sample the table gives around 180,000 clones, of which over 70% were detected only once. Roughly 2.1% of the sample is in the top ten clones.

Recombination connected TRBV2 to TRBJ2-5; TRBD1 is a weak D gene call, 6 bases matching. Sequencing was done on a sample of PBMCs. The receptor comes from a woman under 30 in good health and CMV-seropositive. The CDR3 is CASSWTAHQETQYF. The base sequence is TGTGCCAGCAGCTGGACAGCACACCAAGAGACCCAGTACTTC.